A single sample gave rise to the 3 T cell receptor beta chains below, sequenced in a study of blood T cell repertoires in COVID-19. TCRdb's copy holds only in-frame clones and misses some; the assay was immunoSEQ multiplex PCR. This table has about 400,000 clones, 70% to 90% appearing once. The material sequenced was PBMCs or T cells enriched from blood (not recorded which). These receptors came from a woman aged 40 to 50 with acute COVID-19.

The J gene is TRBJ1-5, the V gene TRBV5-1, with 10 bases fitting TRBD1. The germline CDR1 and CDR2 sequences are SGHRS and YFSETQ. Trimming cost V 5 bases and J 2 bases; bases outside gene matches: 4. The CDR3 totals 15 residues. CDR3 DNA sequence: TGCGCCAGCAGACCCGGGACAGGGGGCAATCAGCCCCAGCATTTT. This sequence encodes CASRPGTGGNQPQHF. Combining the CDR3 with reference TRBV5-1 and TRBJ1-5 gives the whole variable domain KAGVTQTPRYLIKTRGQQVTLSCSPISGHRSVSWYQQTPGQGLQFLFEYFSETQRNKGNFPGRFSGRQFSNSRSEMNVSTLELGDSALYLCASRPGTGGNQPQHFGDGTRLSIL.

This clone has just one count. The chain joins TRBV7-2 to TRBJ1-1, with D unresolved. V gave up 5 bases and J gave up 1 base, with 14 bases separating them. From germline, CDR1 is SGHTA and CDR2 FQGNSA. This CDR3 is 15 amino acids long. The CDR3 reads CASSLSLVQNTEAFF. As DNA, the CDR3 is TGTGCCAGCAGCCTCTCCCTAGTCCAGAACACTGAAGCTTTCTTT.

V usage is TRBV30 and J usage is TRBJ1-6; no reliable D call. The CDR3 has 11 residues. The V and J ends lost 0 bases and 12 bases respectively, with 6 bases between them. Germline loops: CDR1 GTSNPN, CDR2 SVGIG (reference sequence). CDR3: CAWSVGEPLHF. The CDR3 DNA follows: TGTGCCTGGAGTGTCGGGGAACCCCTCCACTTT.